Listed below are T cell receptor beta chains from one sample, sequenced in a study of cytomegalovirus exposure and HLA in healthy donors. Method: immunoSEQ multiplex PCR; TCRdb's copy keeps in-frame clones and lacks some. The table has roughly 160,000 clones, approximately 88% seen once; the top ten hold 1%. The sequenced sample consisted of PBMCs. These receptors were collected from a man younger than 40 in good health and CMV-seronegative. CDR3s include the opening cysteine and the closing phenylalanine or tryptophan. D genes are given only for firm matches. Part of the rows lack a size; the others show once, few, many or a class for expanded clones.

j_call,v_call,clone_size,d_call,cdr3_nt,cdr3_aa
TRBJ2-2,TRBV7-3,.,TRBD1,TGTGCCAGCAGCGTCACACAGGGGGCGGGCGGGGAGCTGTTTTTT,CASSVTQGAGGELFF
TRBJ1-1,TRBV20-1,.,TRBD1,TGCAGTGGGGACAGATACACTGAAGCTTTCTTT,CSGDRYTEAFF
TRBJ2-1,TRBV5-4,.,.,TGTGCCAGCAGCTTGGATAGCTCCTACAATGAGCAGTTCTTC,CASSLDSSYNEQFF
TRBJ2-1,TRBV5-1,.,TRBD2,TGCGCCAGCAGTTCTGCGGGAGGTAACAATGAGCAGTTCTTC,CASSSAGGNNEQFF
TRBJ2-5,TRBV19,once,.,TGTGCCAGTAGTACCCCCCCCGGGGGGCACTTC,CASSTPPGGHF
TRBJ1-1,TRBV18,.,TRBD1,TGTGCCAGCGTGGACAGGCCTACGGGTGGAACTGAAGCTTTCTTT,CASVDRPTGGTEAFF
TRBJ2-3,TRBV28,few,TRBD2,TGTGCCAGCAGTTTAGAACTAGCGGTATTCACAGATACGCAGTATTTT,CASSLELAVFTDTQYF
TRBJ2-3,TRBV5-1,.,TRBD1,TGCGCCAGCAGTTTCCCAGGGGGAGAGGGCACAGATACGCAGTATTTT,CASSFPGGEGTDTQYF
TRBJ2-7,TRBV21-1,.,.,TGTGCCAGCAGCAAACGGCGGGGGGTAGGCGAGCAGTACTTC,CASSKRRGVGEQYF
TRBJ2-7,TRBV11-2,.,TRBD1,TGTGCCAGCAGCTTAGCGGGACAGGGATCCTACGAGCAGTACTTC,CASSLAGQGSYEQYF
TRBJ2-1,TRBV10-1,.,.,TGCGCCAGCAGTGACCCCAACTACTCCTACAATGAGCAGTTCTTC,CASSDPNYSYNEQFF
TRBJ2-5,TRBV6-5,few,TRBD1,TGTGCCAGCAGTCGGGACAGGCAAGAGACCCAGTACTTC,CASSRDRQETQYF
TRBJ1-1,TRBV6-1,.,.,TGTGCCAGCAGTGGGACAGATAAAAACACTGAAGCTTTCTTT,CASSGTDKNTEAFF
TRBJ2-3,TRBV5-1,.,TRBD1,TGCGCCAGCAGCGTTGCCTCGACAGGGGGCCCAGATACGCAGTATTTT,CASSVASTGGPDTQYF
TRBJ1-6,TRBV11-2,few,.,TGTGCCAGCAGCTTAGGGAGTTCACCCCTCCACTTT,CASSLGSSPLHF
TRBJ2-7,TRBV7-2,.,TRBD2,TGTGCCAGCAGCTCCAGGGACTACAACTACGAGCAGTACTTC,CASSSRDYNYEQYF
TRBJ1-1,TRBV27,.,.,TGTGCCAGCAGTCCGACAGACAGGTGGAACGCTGAAGCTTTCTTT,CASSPTDRWNAEAFF
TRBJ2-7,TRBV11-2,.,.,TGTGCCAGCAGGGAGGCATCCAACTACGAGCAGTACTTC,CASREASNYEQYF
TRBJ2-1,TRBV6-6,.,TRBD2,TGTGCCAGCACCCCGGGACTAGGACCTAATGAGCAGTTCTTC,CASTPGLGPNEQFF
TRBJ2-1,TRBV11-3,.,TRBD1,TGTGCCAGCAGCTCCACCGGGACAGGGGACAATGAGCAGTTCTTC,CASSSTGTGDNEQFF
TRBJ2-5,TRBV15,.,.,TGTGCCACCAGCCCGGGTTTCGAGACCCAGTACTTC,CATSPGFETQYF
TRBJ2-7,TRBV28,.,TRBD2,TGTGCCAGCAGTTTAACCGGACTAGCGGGAGACCAGAGGTACGAGCAGTACTTC,CASSLTGLAGDQRYEQYF
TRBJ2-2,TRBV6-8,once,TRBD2,TGTGCCAGCAGTTCGCTCCGGACTATAAGCGGGAAAAACACCGGGGAGCTGTTTTTT,CASSSLRTISGKNTGELFF
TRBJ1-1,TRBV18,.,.,TGTGCCAGCTCACCACCGGGGGCCGGGTTGGACACTGAAGCTTTCTTT,CASSPPGAGLDTEAFF